This T cell receptor beta chain was sequenced during a study of T cells after posttransplantation cyclophosphamide. Study-wide results and caveats: Later blood repertoires were often dominated by clones from the donor CD8+ memory compartment.

This clone was seen repeatedly, ten times or more. Its matching antigen is unknown. Profiled with immunoSEQ multiplex PCR; TCRdb holds only in-frame clones, not every one. The specimen has over 35,000 clones, none found just once. CDR1 is PRHDT and CDR2 is FYEKMQ in the germline V gene (reference sequence). The CDR3 contains 12 residues. Trimming pared 8 bases from V and 2 bases from J, leaving 7 bases between. Specimen: PBMCs. The origin of this receptor is a man aged 45-65 years in good health, CMV-negative, and a related stem cell transplant donor. The V gene is TRBV13, the J gene TRBJ1-5; no firm D call. The chain's CDR3 is CASGRGNQPQHF. Written as DNA, the CDR3 is TGTGCCAGCGGGCGCGGCAATCAGCCCCAGCATTTT.